Shown below are 17 T cell receptor beta chains from a single sample sequenced in a study of T cell responses to AZD1222 COVID-19 vaccine. Here immunoSEQ multiplex PCR was the method, and the copy in TCRdb shows in-frame clones only, minus some. The sample lists approximately 80,000 clones, about 85% occurring once. Sample: peripheral blood, taken on day 0 of AZD1222 vaccination. All receptors come from an adult in good health.

The V call is TRBV19, the J call TRBJ2-7, with TRBD1 identical over 7 bases. Germline trimming cut 5 bases from V and 5 bases from J; bases unmatched to any gene: 6. The germline V gene encodes CDR1 LNHDA and CDR2 SQIVND (reference sequence). There are 13 residues in the CDR3. The CDR3 DNA reads TGTGCCAGTAGTGTGGGACAGAAAAACGAGCAGTACTTC. As protein: CASSVGQKNEQYF.

The chain is built from TRBV19 and TRBJ1-5; D remains ambiguous. Germline CDR1 and CDR2: LNHDA and SQIVND (reference sequence). Deletions cut 5 bases from V and 6 bases from J, with 20 bases between. The CDR3 consists of 16 residues. The CDR3 reads CASSPPGRQTGQPQHF. Written as DNA, the CDR3 is TGTGCCAGTAGTCCCCCCGGACGCCAGACCGGTCAGCCCCAGCATTTT.

The rearrangement uses TRBV7-2 and TRBJ2-5; 7 bases align to TRBD1. Germline loops: CDR1 SGHTA, CDR2 FQGNSA. The CDR3 contains 14 residues. After removal of 5 bases from V and 4 bases from J, the junction contained 7 bases not matched to a gene. CDR3 residues: CASSPGQSGETQYF. The CDR3 DNA sequence: TGTGCCAGCAGCCCGGGACAGAGTGGAGAGACCCAGTACTTC. Together with reference TRBV7-2 and TRBJ2-5, the CDR3 gives the full variable domain: GAGVSQSPSNKVTEKGKDVELRCDPISGHTALYWYRQSLGQGLEFLIYFQGNSAPDKSGLPSDRFSAERTGGSVSTLTIQRTQQEDSAVYLCASSPGQSGETQYFGPGTRLLVL.

The CDR3 bases are TGTGCCAGCAGTTTACGAGGCGGAATAGAGTATTTT. It is translated as CASSLRGGIEYF. The rearrangement uses TRBV12-3 or TRBV12-4 and TRBJ2-3; no clear D. Trimming pared 2 bases from V and 13 bases from J, leaving 13 bases between. The length of the CDR3 is 12 residues.

The chain couples TRBV5-8 to TRBJ1-1; D gene unclear. This CDR3 is built from 13 residues. Germline-derived CDR1 and CDR2 are SGHTS and YDEGEE. V lost 5 bases and J lost 1, with 9 bases in between. The CDR3 DNA reads TGTGCCAGCAGAAAGGACTGGAACACTGAAGCTTTCTTT. The encoded protein is CASRKDWNTEAFF.

The chain is built from TRBV7-3 and TRBJ2-1; D perhaps matches TRBD2 (6 bases). CDR3 size: 17 residues. Germline CDR1 is SGHTA and CDR2 is FQGTGA. V was clipped by 1 base and J by 0 bases, with 13 bases between them. CDR3 bases: TGTGCCAGCAGCTTAATGGAACCGGGGGTCTCCTACAATGAGCAGTTCTTC. Translation: CASSLMEPGVSYNEQFF. The full variable domain, with the rest looked up from reference TRBV7-3 and TRBJ2-1, is GAGVSQTPSNKVTEKGKYVELRCDPISGHTALYWYRQSLGQGPEFLIYFQGTGAADDSGLPNDRFFAVRPEGSVSTLKIQRTERGDSAVYLCASSLMEPGVSYNEQFFGPGTRLTVL.

In DNA form, the CDR3 reads TGTGCCAAACTGCTAACCGGACACCTGGACTATGGCTACACCTTC. Its translation is CAKLLTGHLDYGYTF. The rearrangement links TRBV2 to TRBJ1-2; tentative D call: TRBD1 (5 bases). Germline lookup yields CDR1 SNHLY and CDR2 FYNNEI. V gave up 10 bases and J gave up 3 bases, with 21 bases separating them. This CDR3 region has 15 residues.

The chain combines TRBV7-8 with TRBJ1-4; TRBD1 is a possible D gene (6 bases). Germline V gene lookup returns CDR1 SGHVS and CDR2 FQNEAQ. The CDR3 has 18 amino acids. Trimming stripped 3 bases from V and 1 base from J, with 18 bases between. CDR3 bases: TGTGCCAGCAGCTTCGTCAATGGGGGGGCGCGAACTAATGAAAAACTGTTTTTT. Its protein product is CASSFVNGGARTNEKLFF.

The genes are TRBV11-2 and TRBJ1-3; D not resolved. Germline CDR1 is SGHAT and CDR2 is FQNNGV. The CDR3 extends over 14 amino acids. Trimming cost V 6 bases and J 7 bases, with 16 bases left between them. The CDR3 bases are TGTGCCAGCAGTTTCAGCGGGCTACTTAACACCATATATTTT. Translated, it gives CASSFSGLLNTIYF.

Only a few counts were recorded for this clone. The CDR3 coding sequence is TGTGCCAGCAGCCAAGGCGCCTTGCGGGCTTATGAAAAACTGTTTTTT. Translation gives CASSQGALRAYEKLFF. This chain uses TRBV14 with TRBJ1-4, with D uncertain. The length of the CDR3 is 16 residues. V dropped 1 base and J dropped 6 bases, with 15 bases sitting between them. Per germline, CDR1 SGHDN and CDR2 FVKESK.

This clone showed up just a few times. V gene TRBV27 combines with J gene TRBJ2-1, with D perhaps being TRBD1 or TRBD2 (5 bases each). CDR3 length: 13 residues. Germline V gene data show CDR1 as MNHEY and CDR2 as SMNVEV (reference sequence). Between the trimmed V and J ends, which lost 4 bases and 4 bases, there was a span of 8 bases. This CDR3 reads CASSSREYNEQFF. In nucleotides, the CDR3 is TGTGCCAGCAGTTCCAGGGAGTACAATGAGCAGTTCTTC.

J is TRBJ2-2 and V is TRBV28; D not certain. This CDR3 spans 11 amino acids. Trimming took 6 bases from V and 8 from J, leaving 7 bases between them. Germline lookup yields CDR1 MDHEN and CDR2 SYDVKM. The chain's CDR3 is CASRSLGELFF. The DNA for the CDR3 is TGTGCCAGCAGGTCCTTAGGGGAGCTGTTTTTT.

This chain joins TRBV7-2 and TRBJ2-7; D is ambiguous. The CDR3 totals 11 residues. Germline V gene data show CDR1 as SGHTA and CDR2 as FQGNSA. The V gene lost 5 bases and the J gene lost 9 bases, with 11 bases spanning the gap. The CDR3, as DNA: TGTGCCAGCAGCATCGACCGGGTGCAGTACTTC. It translates to CASSIDRVQYF.

In DNA, the CDR3 is TGTGCCAGTACCTCATCCCCCGAGACCCAGTACTTC. This codes for CASTSSPETQYF. This chain connects TRBV2 to TRBJ2-5, with no clear D. V was clipped by 9 bases and J by 5 bases, with 13 bases between them. The CDR3 totals 12 residues. Per the germline V gene, CDR1 is SNHLY and CDR2 is FYNNEI.

The chain uses TRBV4-3 and TRBJ1-4, with D possibly matching TRBD1 (6 bases). This CDR3 is 15 amino acids long. Germline CDR1 reads LGHNA; CDR2 reads YSLEER. V was clipped by 0 bases and J by 2 bases, with 7 bases between them. Written as DNA, the CDR3 is TGCGCCAGCAGCCAAGAGGGGGCGACTAATGAAAAACTGTTTTTT. Translating it yields CASSQEGATNEKLFF.

This chain connects TRBV9 to TRBJ2-7, with 12 bases that match TRBD2. Trimming took 2 bases from V and 3 from J; bases not matched to a gene: 3. CDR1 and CDR2 (germline): SGDLS, YYNGEE. This CDR3 spans 15 amino acids. The CDR3 region has the DNA TGTGCCAGCAGCGTGACTAGCGGGAGTGTCTACGAGCAGTACTTC. Protein: CASSVTSGSVYEQYF. Full variable domain (rest looked up from reference TRBV9 and TRBJ2-7): DSGVTQTPKHLITATGQRVTLRCSPRSGDLSVYWYQQSLDQGLQFLIQYYNGEERAKGNILERFSAQQFPDLHSELNLSSLELGDSALYFCASSVTSGSVYEQYFGPGTRLTVT.

The chain joins TRBV7-9 to TRBJ1-1; D ambiguous. V lost 3 bases to trimming and J lost 1 base, with 6 bases between them. Germline CDR1 SEHNR, CDR2 FQNEAQ (reference sequence). This CDR3 is built from 13 residues. The chain's CDR3 is CASSFNGNTEAFF. The CDR3 DNA follows: TGTGCCAGCAGCTTCAACGGGAACACTGAAGCTTTCTTT.